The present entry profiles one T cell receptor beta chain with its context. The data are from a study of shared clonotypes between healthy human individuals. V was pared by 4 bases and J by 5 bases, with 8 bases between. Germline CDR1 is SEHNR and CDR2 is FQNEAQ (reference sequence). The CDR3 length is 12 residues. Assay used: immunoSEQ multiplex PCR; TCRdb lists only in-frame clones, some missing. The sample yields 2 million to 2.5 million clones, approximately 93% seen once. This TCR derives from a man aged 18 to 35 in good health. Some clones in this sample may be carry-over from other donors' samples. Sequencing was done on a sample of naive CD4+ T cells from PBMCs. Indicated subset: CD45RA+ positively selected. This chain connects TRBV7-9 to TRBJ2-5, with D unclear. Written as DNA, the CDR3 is TGTGCCAGCAGCTCCATCGTGGAGACCCAGTACTTC. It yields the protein CASSSIVETQYF.